Listed here is a single T cell receptor (beta chain). The data were taken from a study of blood T cell repertoires in COVID-19. The CDR3 is made up of 14 amino acids. Germline values: CDR1 SGHTA, CDR2 FQGNSA. V was clipped by 5 bases and J by 0 bases, with 11 bases between them. Original processing methods: Nucleated cell counts were estimated from reference gene primer amplification. Method: immunoSEQ multiplex PCR; TCRdb's copy keeps in-frame clones and lacks some. D and trimming come from the DNA, and the V and J calls and clone size come from that table. The sample contains 25,000 or so clones, roughly 84% of which appear only once.

The rearrangement uses TRBV7-2 and TRBJ2-7; D gene uncertain. Sequencing input: peripheral blood. This clonotype originated in a human donor in a cohort sampled during active COVID-19. In DNA form, the CDR3 reads TGTGCCAGCAGCCAACAGCTTTCCTCCTACGAGCAGTACTTC. Translation: CASSQQLSSYEQYF.